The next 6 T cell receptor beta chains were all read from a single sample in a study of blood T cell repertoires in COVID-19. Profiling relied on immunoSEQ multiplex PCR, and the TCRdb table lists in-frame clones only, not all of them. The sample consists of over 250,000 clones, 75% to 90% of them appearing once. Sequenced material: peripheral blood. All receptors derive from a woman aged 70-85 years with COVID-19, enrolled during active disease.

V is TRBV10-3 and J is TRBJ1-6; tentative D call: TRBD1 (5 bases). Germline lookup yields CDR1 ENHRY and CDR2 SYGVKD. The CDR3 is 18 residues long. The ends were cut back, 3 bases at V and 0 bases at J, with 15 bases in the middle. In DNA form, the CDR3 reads TGTGCCATCAGTGAAGGGGCAGCTCAGAGCTCCTATAATTCACCCCTCCACTTT. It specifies CAISEGAAQSSYNSPLHF.

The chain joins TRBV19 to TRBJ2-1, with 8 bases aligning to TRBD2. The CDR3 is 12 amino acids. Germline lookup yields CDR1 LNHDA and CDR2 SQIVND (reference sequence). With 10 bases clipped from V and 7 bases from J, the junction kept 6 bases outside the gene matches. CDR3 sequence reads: CATSRGGNEQFF. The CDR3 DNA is TGTGCCACTTCTCGGGGGGGTAATGAGCAGTTCTTC.

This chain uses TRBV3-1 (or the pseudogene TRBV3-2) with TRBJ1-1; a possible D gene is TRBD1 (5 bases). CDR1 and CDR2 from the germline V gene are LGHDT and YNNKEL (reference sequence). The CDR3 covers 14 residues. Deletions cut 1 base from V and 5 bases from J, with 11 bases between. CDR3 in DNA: TGTGCCAGCAGCCAAGGGGGCGGTGAAACTGAAGCTTTCTTT. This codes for CASSQGGGETEAFF.

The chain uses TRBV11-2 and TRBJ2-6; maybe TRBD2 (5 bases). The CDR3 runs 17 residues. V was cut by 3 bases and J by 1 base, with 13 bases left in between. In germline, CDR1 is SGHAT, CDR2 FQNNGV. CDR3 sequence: CASSFSGTGSGANVLTF. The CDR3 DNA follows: TGTGCCAGCAGCTTTTCCGGCACGGGGTCTGGGGCCAACGTCCTGACTTTC.

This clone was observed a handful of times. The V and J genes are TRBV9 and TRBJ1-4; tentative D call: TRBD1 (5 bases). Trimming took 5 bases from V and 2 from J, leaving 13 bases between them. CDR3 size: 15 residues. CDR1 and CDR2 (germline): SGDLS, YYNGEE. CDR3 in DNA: TGTGCCAGCAGGGGGGGTAGCGGTACTAATGAAAAACTGTTTTTT. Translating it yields CASRGGSGTNEKLFF.

The CDR3, as DNA: TGTGCCAGCAGCCAAGATGGGAGGGGCAATCAGCCCCAGCATTTT. Amino acid sequence: CASSQDGRGNQPQHF. This chain uses TRBV3-1 (or the pseudogene TRBV3-2) with TRBJ1-5, with D unclear. The CDR3 is made up of 15 amino acids. Looked up from germline, CDR1 is LGHDT and CDR2 is YNNKEL (reference sequence). Trimming pared 0 bases from V and 2 bases from J, leaving 8 bases between.